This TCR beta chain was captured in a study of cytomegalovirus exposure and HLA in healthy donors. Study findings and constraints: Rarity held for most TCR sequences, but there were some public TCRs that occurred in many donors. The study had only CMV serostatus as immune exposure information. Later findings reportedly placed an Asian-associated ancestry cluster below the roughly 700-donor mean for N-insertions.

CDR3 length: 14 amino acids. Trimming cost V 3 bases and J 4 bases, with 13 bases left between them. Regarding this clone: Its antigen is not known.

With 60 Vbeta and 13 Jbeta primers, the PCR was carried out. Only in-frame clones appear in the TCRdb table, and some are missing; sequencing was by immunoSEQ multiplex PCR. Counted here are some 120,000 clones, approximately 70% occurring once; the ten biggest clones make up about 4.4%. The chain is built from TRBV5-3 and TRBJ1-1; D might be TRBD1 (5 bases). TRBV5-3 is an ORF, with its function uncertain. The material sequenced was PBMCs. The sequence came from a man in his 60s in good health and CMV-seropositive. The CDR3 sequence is CARSSSQGGTEAFF. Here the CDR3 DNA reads TGTGCCAGAAGCTCTTCGCAGGGTGGCACTGAAGCTTTCTTT.